Below, 6 T cell receptor beta chains from the same sample are listed, as sequenced in a study of T cell responses to AZD1222 COVID-19 vaccine. The repertoire was sequenced with immunoSEQ multiplex PCR; TCRdb's copy has only in-frame clones and lacks some. The data hold more than 100,000 clones, with about 85% observed a single time. This specimen was peripheral blood, taken on day 0 of AZD1222 vaccination. The receptors shown here come from an adult in good health.

The V call is TRBV6-1, the J call TRBJ2-1; the D gene could be TRBD1 or TRBD2 (5 bases each). The CDR3 has 16 amino acids. The ends were cut back, 1 base at V and 0 bases at J, with 10 bases in the middle. Germline V gene data show CDR1 as MNHNS and CDR2 as SASEGT. The CDR3 is CASSEERGYSYNEQFF. DNA of the CDR3: TGTGCCAGCAGTGAAGAGAGGGGCTACTCCTACAATGAGCAGTTCTTC.

The chain employs TRBV6-6 and TRBJ1-1; D unresolved. The CDR3 is 13 amino acids. The V gene lost 2 bases and the J gene lost 0 bases, with 4 bases spanning the gap. Germline values: CDR1 MNHNY, CDR2 SVGAGI (reference sequence). The CDR3 DNA reads as TGTGCCAGCAGTTACGTTCTGAACACTGAAGCTTTCTTT. Its translation: CASSYVLNTEAFF.

Only one count was recorded for this clone. Relative to the germline gene, one junction end is altered; a read error may explain this. This chain links TRBV9 with TRBJ1-6, with D maybe TRBD1 (6 bases). The CDR3 has 15 residues. The V gene's germline CDR1 is SGDLS and CDR2 YYNGEE. CDR3 nucleotides: TGTGCCAGCAGCGTAACAGGGTCGCCTAATTCACCCCTCAACTTT. Amino acids: CASSVTGSPNSPLNF. Variable domain in full (rest from reference TRBV9 and TRBJ1-6): DSGVTQTPKHLITATGQRVTLRCSPRSGDLSVYWYQQSLDQGLQFLIQYYNGEERAKGNILERFSAQQFPDLHSELNLSSLELGDSALYFCASSVTGSPNSPLNFGNGTRLTVT.

The rearrangement links TRBV6-5 to TRBJ2-7; 10 bases align to TRBD1. This CDR3 is built from 14 residues. The V gene's germline CDR1 is MNHEY and CDR2 SVGAGI. V shed 9 bases, J shed 2 bases, and the junction held 7 bases outside the gene matches. This CDR3 is CASNRGTGAYEQYF. The CDR3 DNA reads TGTGCCAGTAATCGCGGGACAGGGGCCTACGAGCAGTACTTC.

Turning to this clone: In the same sample, other DNA sequences code for this CDR3. V is TRBV7-2 and J is TRBJ1-1, with 9 bases lining up with TRBD1. There are 14 residues in the CDR3. The J segment lost 1 base and the V segment lost 3 bases, leaving 0 bases of the junction unmatched. CDR1 is SGHTA, CDR2 FQGNSA, per germline. The CDR3, as DNA: TGTGCCAGCAGCTTGGACAGGGGGAACACTGAAGCTTTCTTT. It is translated as CASSLDRGNTEAFF.

This chain connects TRBV5-1 to TRBJ2-2; D ambiguous. Between the trimmed V and J ends, which lost 3 bases and 2 bases, there was a span of 17 bases. Germline loops: CDR1 SGHRS, CDR2 YFSETQ. The CDR3 loop spans 17 amino acids. The CDR3 protein is CASSSTGRKINTGELFF. CDR3 nucleotides: TGCGCCAGCAGCTCAACTGGACGTAAGATTAACACCGGGGAGCTGTTTTTT.